One T cell receptor (beta chain) is described in this entry. Source study methods: Reference gene primer amplification gave estimated nucleated cell counts. Generated by immunoSEQ multiplex PCR, the TCRdb table keeps only in-frame clones and is missing some. The V and J calls and clone size come from that table; D and trimming were worked out from the DNA. The table lists around 95,000 clones, 85% of them singletons. The CDR3 length is 14 residues. The germline V gene encodes CDR1 SNHLY and CDR2 FYNNEI. The V gene end was trimmed by 5 bases and the J gene end by 5 bases; junction bases not matched to a gene: 3. The data were taken from a study of blood T cell repertoires in COVID-19. Looking at the study overall: Samples came from the United States, Italy and Spain, spanning acute and convalescent COVID-19. The cDNA or gDNA used as material had been derived from T cells, B-cell-depleted T cells, or PBMCs.

The gene calls are TRBV2 and TRBJ2-7; 13 nucleotides match TRBD2. The origin of this receptor is a man aged 50 to 59 with active or convalescent COVID-19. The specimen was peripheral blood. The CDR3 region is CASSRTSGSHEQYF. Here the CDR3 DNA reads TGTGCCAGCAGTAGGACTAGCGGGAGCCACGAGCAGTACTTC.